This paragraph reports one T cell receptor beta chain. This entry is derived from a study of shared clonotypes between healthy human individuals. Study context: Used for every donor were three CD4 naive, three CD4 memory, two CD8 naive and one CD8 memory plate.

Here immunoSEQ multiplex PCR was the method, and the copy in TCRdb shows in-frame clones only, minus some. The sample lists around 2.1 million clones, more than 90% occurring once. The CDR3 is made up of 15 amino acids. Trimming pared 2 bases from V and 8 bases from J, leaving 16 bases between. Germline CDR1 and CDR2: MNHEY and SVGAGI. This chain connects TRBV6-5 to TRBJ2-1; D remains ambiguous. This clonotype was obtained from a man between 18 and 29 years old in good health. The specimen was naive CD4+ T cells sorted from blood. Subset of the sample: CD45RA+ positively selected. The CDR3 sequence: CASSYSRALSHEQFF. The CDR3 nucleotides are TGTGCCAGCAGTTACAGTCGGGCACTTAGTCATGAGCAGTTCTTC.